Each of the 22 T cell receptor beta chains below was sequenced from the same sample in a study of T cells in Graves' hyperthyroidism and ophthalmopathy. The investigators amplified TCR beta CDR3 regions from RNA transcripts. First-round RT-PCR targeting the TCR CDR3 was performed with the HTBI primer set. TCRdb processed the multiplex PCR reads anew with MiXCR; each CDR3 protein has one entry. In the table there are a few hundred thousand distinct CDR3 sequences, more than 15% of which are singletons. Sequenced: blood. The receptors were sampled from a woman aged 18-29 years with Graves' hyperthyroidism.

The chain carries TRBV7-9 and TRBJ1-2; no clear D. The V and J ends lost 2 bases and 4 bases respectively, with 14 bases between them. The length of the CDR3 is 15 residues. Per the germline V gene, CDR1 is SEHNR and CDR2 is FQNEAQ (reference sequence). The CDR3 is CASSLNGEGGYGYTF. The CDR3 bases are TGTGCCAGCAGCTTAAACGGGGAGGGAGGCTATGGCTACACCTTC.

The chain has TRBV6-2 or TRBV6-3 and TRBJ1-1, with D uncertain. The CDR3 covers 16 residues. V was trimmed by 6 bases and J by 10 bases, leaving 27 bases between them. CDR1 and CDR2 from the germline V gene are MNHEY and SVGEGT. The CDR3 sequence is CASRHGESRRAAGAFF. CDR3 coding DNA: TGTGCCAGCAGACACGGGGAGTCTAGACGGGCAGCTGGAGCTTTCTTT.

The CDR3 DNA reads as TGCAGCGCCACCGGTGCGGGAGGCACTTCGGGGACCCAGTACTTC. The encoded protein is CSATGAGGTSGTQYF. The chain employs TRBV20-1 and TRBJ2-5, with 8 bases lining up with TRBD2. CDR3 size: 15 residues. CDR1 DFQATT and CDR2 SNEGSKA come from the germline V gene (reference sequence).

The gene calls are TRBV4-1 and TRBJ2-1, with 9 nucleotides matching TRBD1. The CDR3 extends over 14 amino acids. Per the germline V gene, CDR1 is MGHRA and CDR2 is YSYEKL. After removal of 4 bases from V and 6 bases from J, the junction contained 4 bases not matched to a gene. The DNA for the CDR3 is TGCGCCAGCAGCCCCCGGGACAGGGCCAATGAGCAGTTCTTC. Translation: CASSPRDRANEQFF.

This clonotype was observed many times. This chain uses TRBV28 with TRBJ1-4, with unresolved D. The germline CDR1 and CDR2 sequences are MDHEN and SYDVKM. This CDR3 spans 14 amino acids. V gave up 6 bases and J gave up 7 bases, with 15 bases separating them. The CDR3 loop is CASRQTVAFEKLFF. The CDR3, as DNA: TGTGCCAGCAGACAGACCGTGGCGTTTGAAAAACTGTTTTTT.

The rearrangement links TRBV10-1 to TRBJ2-5, with 10 bases lining up with TRBD1. The CDR3 is 16 amino acids. Trimming took 4 bases from V and 2 from J; bases not matched to a gene: 7. From germline, CDR1 is WNHNN and CDR2 SYGVQD (reference sequence). This CDR3 is CASSVSGTGAQETQYF. CDR3 sequence (DNA): TGCGCCAGCAGTGTATCCGGGACAGGGGCGCAAGAGACCCAGTACTTC.

The rearrangement joins TRBV5-1 to TRBJ1-5, with D perhaps matching TRBD1 (6 bases). Trimming removed 0 bases at V and 5 bases at J, with 9 bases between. The V gene's germline CDR1 is SGHRS and CDR2 YFSETQ. The CDR3 covers 14 residues. CDR3 bases: TGCGCCAGCAGCTTGGGGGGGCAGGATCAGCCCCAGCATTTT. As protein: CASSLGGQDQPQHF.

This clonotype was found many times. The J gene is TRBJ1-2, the V gene TRBV12-3 or TRBV12-4; D is uncertain. The CDR3 consists of 12 residues. With 6 bases removed from V and 7 bases from J, the gap between germline ends came to 12 bases. The CDR3 sequence is CASSPMSRGYTF. The CDR3 DNA reads TGTGCCAGCAGCCCGATGTCCCGTGGCTACACCTTC.

In the case of this clonotype: Germline is not matched at one junction end, which may reflect a read error. The chain links TRBV9 to TRBJ2-5; perhaps D is TRBD1 or TRBD2 (5 bases each). Germline V gene sequence: CDR1 SGDLS, CDR2 YYNGEE. CDR3 size: 14 residues. The DNA for the CDR3 is TGTGCCAGCTCCGCTGTAGGGGTGGGAGAGGCCCAGTACTTC. It yields the protein CASSAVGVGEAQYF.

This clonotype was picked up a small number of times. V gene TRBV18 combines with J gene TRBJ2-1, with 8 bases fitting TRBD1. There are 16 residues in the CDR3. Per the germline V gene, CDR1 is KGHSH and CDR2 is LQKENI. V lost 2 bases to trimming and J lost 4 bases; unmatched junction nucleotides: 7. CDR3: CASSPVDRGRYNEQFF. The CDR3 DNA sequence: TGTGCCAGCTCACCAGTAGACAGGGGAAGATACAATGAGCAGTTCTTC.

The J gene is TRBJ2-7, the V gene TRBV19; 8 nucleotides line up with TRBD1. The CDR3 contains 13 residues. V lost 10 bases, J lost 2 bases, and 7 bases stayed unmatched. The germline V gene has CDR1 LNHDA and CDR2 SQIVND (reference sequence). CDR3 in amino acids: CATSTGVTYEQYF. For the CDR3, the DNA is TGTGCCACCTCGACAGGGGTGACCTACGAGCAGTACTTC.

This clonotype was observed many times. This rearrangement joins TRBV11-2 to TRBJ2-7; 15 bases are shared with TRBD2. V gave up 4 bases and J gave up 2 bases; unmatched junction bases: 12. Germline values: CDR1 SGHAT, CDR2 FQNNGV. The CDR3 runs to 19 residues. CDR3 nucleotide sequence: TGTGCCAGCAGCTCCATCCGGGGACTAGCGGGAGGTCCTACCTACGAGCAGTACTTC. It specifies CASSSIRGLAGGPTYEQYF.

This clonotype has at least ten counts. The chain recombines TRBV5-8 with TRBJ1-2; no reliable D call. Germline CDR1 is SGHTS and CDR2 is YDEGEE. V lost 0 bases and J lost 9, with 9 bases in between. The CDR3 length is 12 residues. CDR3 in DNA: TGTGCCAGCAGCTTGGAGGGATTTAGCTACACCTTC. It encodes CASSLEGFSYTF.

Many counts were recorded for this clonotype. The genes are TRBV7-2 and TRBJ1-2, with D unresolved. The germline CDR1 and CDR2 sequences are SGHTA and FQGNSA. The CDR3 runs to 14 residues. Between the trimmed V and J ends, which lost 3 bases and 8 bases, there was a span of 16 bases. The CDR3 DNA sequence: TGTGCCAGCAGCTTTGACGGAAGATTAGCCGGCTACACCTTC. It translates to CASSFDGRLAGYTF.

The chain employs TRBV4-1 and TRBJ1-2; TRBD1 matches at 8 bases. This CDR3 contains 18 residues. Germline assignment: CDR1 MGHRA and CDR2 YSYEKL. V was clipped by 2 bases and J by 4 bases; unmatched bases: 15. The CDR3 region has the DNA TGCGCCAGCAGCCAAATAGTACCGCGACAGGGGTCGAGCTATGGCTACACCTTC. As protein: CASSQIVPRQGSSYGYTF.

A note on this clonotype: A much larger clone sits a single nucleotide away, making a read error possible. The chain uses TRBV20-1 and TRBJ2-2; 13 bases agree with TRBD2. Looked up from germline, CDR1 is DFQATT and CDR2 is SNEGSKA (reference sequence). The CDR3 length is 15 residues. The CDR3 DNA sequence: TGCATTGCTCCCACAACTAGCGGGAGGGCCGGGGAGCTGTTTTTT. Translating gives CIAPTTSGRAGELFF.

This clonotype was detected ten times or more. This chain uses TRBV10-1 with TRBJ2-2; D unclear. CDR3 length: 14 residues. Per the germline V gene, CDR1 is WNHNN and CDR2 is SYGVQD (reference sequence). V was clipped by 3 bases and J by 3 bases, with 8 bases between them. The CDR3: CASSDRIYTGELFF. The DNA of the CDR3 is TGCGCCAGCAGTGACAGGATATACACCGGGGAGCTGTTTTTT.

The V and J genes are TRBV9 and TRBJ2-1; 13 positions match TRBD2. V lost 0 bases and J lost 8; bases outside the gene matches: 8. The CDR3 is made up of 17 amino acids. Germline CDR1 reads SGDLS; CDR2 reads YYNGEE. The CDR3 loop reads CASSVAIGLAGVHEQFF. CDR3 nucleotides: TGTGCCAGCAGCGTAGCTATCGGACTAGCGGGAGTGCATGAGCAGTTCTTC.

This clonotype was picked up many times. The V and J genes are TRBV5-8 and TRBJ1-1, with D perhaps matching TRBD1 (6 bases). The CDR3 runs to 15 residues. Germline loops: CDR1 SGHTS, CDR2 YDEGEE. V dropped 4 bases and J dropped 0 bases, with 13 bases sitting between them. This CDR3 is CASSKPGQLNTEAFF. The CDR3 DNA follows: TGTGCCAGCAGCAAACCCGGACAGCTGAACACTGAAGCTTTCTTT.

This clonotype has only one observation. V usage is TRBV20-1 and J usage is TRBJ2-3; TRBD2 aligns across 11 bases. The CDR3 runs to 15 residues. The junction had 9 bases not matched to a gene; V was cut back by 6 bases and J by 4 bases. Germline V gene data show CDR1 as DFQATT and CDR2 as SNEGSKA (reference sequence). The CDR3: CSARFLAGGADTQYF. The CDR3, as DNA: TGCAGTGCCAGGTTCCTAGCGGGGGGCGCAGATACGCAGTATTTT.

There are many counts of this clonotype. CDR3 amino acids: CATSSPPSGRTDTQYF. The CDR3 DNA reads TGTGCCACCAGCAGTCCCCCTAGCGGGAGGACAGATACGCAGTATTTT. This chain uses TRBV15 with TRBJ2-3; 11 bases map to TRBD2. This CDR3 region has 16 residues. V was clipped by 3 bases and J by 3 bases; unmatched bases: 5. The germline CDR1 and CDR2 sequences are LNHNV and YYDKDF (reference sequence).

This clonotype appeared a few times. The gene calls are TRBV4-1 and TRBJ2-5; 12 nucleotides align to TRBD2. The CDR3 extends over 17 amino acids. V shed 4 bases and J 0 bases; nucleotides not matched to a gene: 6. The germline V gene encodes CDR1 MGHRA and CDR2 YSYEKL. The CDR3 region is CASSLQGLAGNQETQYF. The DNA of the CDR3 is TGCGCCAGCAGCCTGCAGGGACTAGCGGGTAACCAAGAGACCCAGTACTTC.